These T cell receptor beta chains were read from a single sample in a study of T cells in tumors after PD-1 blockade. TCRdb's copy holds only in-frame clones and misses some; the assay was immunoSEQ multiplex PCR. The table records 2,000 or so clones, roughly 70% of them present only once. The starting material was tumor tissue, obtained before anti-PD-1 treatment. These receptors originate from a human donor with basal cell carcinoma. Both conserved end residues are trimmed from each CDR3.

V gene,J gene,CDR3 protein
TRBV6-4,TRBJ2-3,ASSGLAGSDTQY
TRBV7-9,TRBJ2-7,ASSLVYRTGLKREQY
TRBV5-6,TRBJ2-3,ASSYPNLGGGTDTQY
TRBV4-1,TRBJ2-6,ASSPGQGTGANVLT
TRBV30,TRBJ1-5,AWSVGGAGLSQPQH
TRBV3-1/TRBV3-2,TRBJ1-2,ASSQRTGGYT
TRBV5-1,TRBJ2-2,ASSLGQVLAGELF
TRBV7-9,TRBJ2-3,ASSSIAGPGTDTQY
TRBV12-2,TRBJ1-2,ASRLIDRAHGYT
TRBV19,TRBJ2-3,ASSIVTMGTDTQY
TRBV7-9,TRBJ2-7,ASSHRDRTYEQY
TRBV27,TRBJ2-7,ASRTGDEQY
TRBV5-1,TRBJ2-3,ASADRGRPDTQY
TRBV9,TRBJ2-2,ASSPGGLNTGELF
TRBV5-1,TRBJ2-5,ASSSPQERGGTRETQY
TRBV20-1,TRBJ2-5,SATFGTQY
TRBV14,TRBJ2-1,ASGRTGFYNEQF
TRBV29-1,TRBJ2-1,SALQANNEQF
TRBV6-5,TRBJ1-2,ASSGQGGSDGYT
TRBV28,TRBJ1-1,ASSFGLTEAF
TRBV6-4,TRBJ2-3,ASSEAAGGTDTQY
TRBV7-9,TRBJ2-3,ASSSGTLASTDTQY
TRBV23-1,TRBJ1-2,ASSQGTLYGYT
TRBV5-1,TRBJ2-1,ASSFRLKANEQF
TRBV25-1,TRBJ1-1,ASGTTLNTEAF
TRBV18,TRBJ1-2,ASSPERGLGPPYGYT
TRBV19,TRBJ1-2,ASSHQGVNYGYT
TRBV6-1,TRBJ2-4,ASSETSGGFRGIQY
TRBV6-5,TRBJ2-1,ASSYSTGQSYNEQF
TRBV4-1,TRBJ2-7,ASSRKRGGASYEQY